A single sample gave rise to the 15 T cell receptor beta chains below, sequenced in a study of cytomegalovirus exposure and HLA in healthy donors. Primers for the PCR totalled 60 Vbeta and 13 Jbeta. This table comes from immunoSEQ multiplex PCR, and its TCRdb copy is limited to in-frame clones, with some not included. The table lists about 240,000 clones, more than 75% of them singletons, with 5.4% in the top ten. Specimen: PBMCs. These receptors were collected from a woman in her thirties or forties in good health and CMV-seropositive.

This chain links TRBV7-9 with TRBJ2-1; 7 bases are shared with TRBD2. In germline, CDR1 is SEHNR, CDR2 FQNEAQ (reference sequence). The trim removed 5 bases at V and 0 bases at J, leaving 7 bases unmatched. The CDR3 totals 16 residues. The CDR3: CASSPTGGSSYNEQFF. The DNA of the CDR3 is TGTGCCAGCAGCCCAACGGGGGGAAGCTCCTACAATGAGCAGTTCTTC.

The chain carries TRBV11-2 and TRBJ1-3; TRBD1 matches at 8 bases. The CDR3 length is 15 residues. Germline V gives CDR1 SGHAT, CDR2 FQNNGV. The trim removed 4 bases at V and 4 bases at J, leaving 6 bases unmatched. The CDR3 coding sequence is TGTGCCAGCAGCTCGGGACAGGTGGGGGGAAACACCATATATTTT. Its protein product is CASSSGQVGGNTIYF.

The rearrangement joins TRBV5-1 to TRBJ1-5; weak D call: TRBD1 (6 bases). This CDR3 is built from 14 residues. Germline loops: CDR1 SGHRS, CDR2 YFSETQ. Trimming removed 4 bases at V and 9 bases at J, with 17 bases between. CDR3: CASSPLTGSGPQHF. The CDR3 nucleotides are TGCGCCAGCAGCCCCCTGACAGGTTCGGGGCCCCAGCATTTT.

DNA for the CDR3: TGTGCCTGGAGTGTAGGTGGCGGGGGGGAGCAGTATTTT. Protein sequence: CAWSVGGGGEQYF. This chain links TRBV30 with TRBJ2-3, with TRBD2 matching over 9 bases. Germline V gives CDR1 GTSNPN, CDR2 SVGIG (reference sequence). This CDR3 has 13 amino acids. Trimming at V came to 0 bases and at J to 11 bases, leaving 6 bases not matched to a gene.

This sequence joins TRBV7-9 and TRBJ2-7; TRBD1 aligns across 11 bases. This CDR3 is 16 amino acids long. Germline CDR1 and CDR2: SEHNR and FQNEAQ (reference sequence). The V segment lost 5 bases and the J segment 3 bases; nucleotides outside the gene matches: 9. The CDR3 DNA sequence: TGTGCCAGCAGCCCCTCTTTGGGGACAGGGGGCTACGAGCAGTACTTC. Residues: CASSPSLGTGGYEQYF.

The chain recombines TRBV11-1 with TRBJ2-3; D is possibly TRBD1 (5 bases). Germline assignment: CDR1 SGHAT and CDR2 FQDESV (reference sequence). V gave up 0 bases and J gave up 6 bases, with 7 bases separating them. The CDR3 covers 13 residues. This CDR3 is CASSLAAGDTQYF. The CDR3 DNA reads TGTGCCAGCAGCTTAGCGGCAGGGGATACGCAGTATTTT. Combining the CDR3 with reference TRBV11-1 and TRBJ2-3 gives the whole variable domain EAEVAQSPRYKITEKSQAVAFWCDPISGHATLYWYRQILGQGPELLVQFQDESVVDDSQLPKDRFSAERLKGVDSTLKIQPAELGDSAMYLCASSLAAGDTQYFGPGTRLTVL.

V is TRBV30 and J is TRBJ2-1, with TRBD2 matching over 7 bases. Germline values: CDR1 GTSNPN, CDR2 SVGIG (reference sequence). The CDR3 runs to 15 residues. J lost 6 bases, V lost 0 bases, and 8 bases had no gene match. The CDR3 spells CAWSVTSARPNEQFF. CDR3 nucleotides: TGTGCCTGGAGTGTCACTAGCGCACGCCCCAATGAGCAGTTCTTC.

The CDR3 reads CASSLEASGSYEQYF. CDR3 in DNA: TGCGCCAGCAGCTTGGAGGCTAGCGGGAGTTACGAGCAGTACTTC. V and J are TRBV5-1 and TRBJ2-7; 10 bases align to TRBD2. The CDR3 spans 15 residues. The junction had 4 bases not matched to a gene; V was cut back by 0 bases and J by 4 bases. The germline CDR1 and CDR2 sequences are SGHRS and YFSETQ.

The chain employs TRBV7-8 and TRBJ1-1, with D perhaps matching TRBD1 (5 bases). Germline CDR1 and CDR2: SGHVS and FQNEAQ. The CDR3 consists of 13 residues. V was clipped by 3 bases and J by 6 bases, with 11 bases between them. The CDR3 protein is CASSLGRAAEAFF. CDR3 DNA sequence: TGTGCCAGCAGCTTGGGCAGGGCCGCTGAAGCTTTCTTT. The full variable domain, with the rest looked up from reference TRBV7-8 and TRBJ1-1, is GAGVSQSPRYKVAKRGQDVALRCDPISGHVSLFWYQQALGQGPEFLTYFQNEAQLDKSGLPSDRFFAERPEGSVSTLKIQRTQQEDSAVYLCASSLGRAAEAFFGQGTRLTVV.

The DNA for the CDR3 is TGTGCCAGTACGGACCCGGGACAGGGGGGCTACACCTTC. Its protein is CASTDPGQGGYTF. The J gene is TRBJ1-2, the V gene TRBV27; 10 positions agree with TRBD1. Trimming at V came to 9 bases and at J to 8 bases, leaving 9 bases not matched to a gene. CDR1 and CDR2 from the germline V gene are MNHEY and SMNVEV (reference sequence). The CDR3 sequence is 13 residues long.

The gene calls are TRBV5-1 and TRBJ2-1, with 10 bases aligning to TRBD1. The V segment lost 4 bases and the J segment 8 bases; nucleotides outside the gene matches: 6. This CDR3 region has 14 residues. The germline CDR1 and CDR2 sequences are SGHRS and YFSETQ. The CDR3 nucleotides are TGCGCCAGCAGCACTGGGGACAGGGGCGATGAGCAGTTCTTC. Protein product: CASSTGDRGDEQFF.

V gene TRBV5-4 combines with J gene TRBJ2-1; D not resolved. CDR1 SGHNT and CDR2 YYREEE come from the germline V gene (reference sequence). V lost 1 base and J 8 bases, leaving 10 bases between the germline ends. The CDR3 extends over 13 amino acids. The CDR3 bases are TGTGCCAGCAGCTTGCACAGTCGGTATGAGCAGTTCTTC. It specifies CASSLHSRYEQFF.

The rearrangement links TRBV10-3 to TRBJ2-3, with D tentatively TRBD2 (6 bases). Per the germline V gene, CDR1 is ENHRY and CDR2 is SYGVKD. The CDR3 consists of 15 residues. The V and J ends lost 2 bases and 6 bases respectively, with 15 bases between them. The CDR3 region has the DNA TGTGCCATCAGTGAGGGGACTGTGGATGGGGATACGCAGTATTTT. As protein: CAISEGTVDGDTQYF.

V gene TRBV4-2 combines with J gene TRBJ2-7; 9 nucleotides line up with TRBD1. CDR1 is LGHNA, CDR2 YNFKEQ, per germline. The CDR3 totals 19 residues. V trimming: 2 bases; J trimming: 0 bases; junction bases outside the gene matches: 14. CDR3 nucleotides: TGTGCCAGCAGCCAAAATGGACCCCCGGGACAGGGAAGCTCCTACGAGCAGTACTTC. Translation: CASSQNGPPGQGSSYEQYF.

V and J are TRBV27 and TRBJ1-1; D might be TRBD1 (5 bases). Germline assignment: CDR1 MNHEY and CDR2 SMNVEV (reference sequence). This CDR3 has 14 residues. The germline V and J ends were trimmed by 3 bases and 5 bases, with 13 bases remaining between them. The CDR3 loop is CASSFVGRVTEAFF. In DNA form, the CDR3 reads TGTGCCAGCAGTTTCGTGGGCAGGGTGACTGAAGCTTTCTTT.